This TCR beta chain was captured in a study of cytomegalovirus exposure and HLA in healthy donors. V shed 2 bases, J shed 5 bases, and the junction held 11 bases outside the gene matches. In germline, CDR1 is SGHVS, CDR2 FNYEAQ. The CDR3 runs 17 residues. The study's findings and limits: Among the CMV-associated chains, three were confirmed in vitro as specific for CMV antigens. Later, an analysis found that TCR clusters from the first cohort tended to co-occur in the 130 or so validation repertoires. The authors listed 164 TCR beta chains as cytomegalovirus-associated. Reportedly, diagnosis of cytomegalovirus status by the classifier showed high specificity and sensitivity.

Repertoires were generated with immunoSEQ multiplex PCR, while TCRdb's copy carries only in-frame clones and drops some. The profile shows 100,000 to 150,000 clones, roughly nine tenths of them singletons. A note on this clone: Its antigen is not identified.

Material: PBMCs. This receptor was identified in a woman aged 18-29 years in good health and CMV-seronegative. This sequence joins TRBV7-6 and TRBJ2-7; 11 bases fit TRBD1. Written as DNA, the CDR3 is TGTGCCAGCAGCTTAATAGGACAGGGGGCGCCCGCCGACGAGCAGTACTTC. Its translation: CASSLIGQGAPADEQYF.